This T cell receptor (beta chain) was identified in a study of cytomegalovirus exposure and HLA in healthy donors. Whole-study results and caveats: Later analysis revealed greater clonal expansion in HLA-associated TCR beta chains than in equally common others.

Worth noting for this clone: Its antigen is unidentified.

Sampled while nominally healthy, donors likely had unrecorded immune exposures. The primer mix had 60 Vbeta and 13 Jbeta primers. Sequenced by immunoSEQ multiplex PCR; TCRdb stores in-frame clones only, minus some. This table has roughly 120,000 clones, roughly 81% appearing once. Looked up from germline, CDR1 is SGHRS and CDR2 is YFSETQ. Losses at the gene ends were 4 bases for V and 4 bases for J; bases not matched to a gene: 6. The CDR3 covers 16 residues. V and J are TRBV5-1 and TRBJ2-3; 13 bases fit TRBD2. The sample consisted of PBMCs. The clonotype originates from a woman younger than 45 in good health and CMV-seronegative. CDR3 in amino acids: CASSPGLAGAADTQYF. CDR3 nucleotides: TGCGCCAGCAGCCCCGGACTAGCGGGAGCGGCAGATACGCAGTATTTT. Variable domain in full (rest from reference TRBV5-1 and TRBJ2-3): KAGVTQTPRYLIKTRGQQVTLSCSPISGHRSVSWYQQTPGQGLQFLFEYFSETQRNKGNFPGRFSGRQFSNSRSEMNVSTLELGDSALYLCASSPGLAGAADTQYFGPGTRLTVL.